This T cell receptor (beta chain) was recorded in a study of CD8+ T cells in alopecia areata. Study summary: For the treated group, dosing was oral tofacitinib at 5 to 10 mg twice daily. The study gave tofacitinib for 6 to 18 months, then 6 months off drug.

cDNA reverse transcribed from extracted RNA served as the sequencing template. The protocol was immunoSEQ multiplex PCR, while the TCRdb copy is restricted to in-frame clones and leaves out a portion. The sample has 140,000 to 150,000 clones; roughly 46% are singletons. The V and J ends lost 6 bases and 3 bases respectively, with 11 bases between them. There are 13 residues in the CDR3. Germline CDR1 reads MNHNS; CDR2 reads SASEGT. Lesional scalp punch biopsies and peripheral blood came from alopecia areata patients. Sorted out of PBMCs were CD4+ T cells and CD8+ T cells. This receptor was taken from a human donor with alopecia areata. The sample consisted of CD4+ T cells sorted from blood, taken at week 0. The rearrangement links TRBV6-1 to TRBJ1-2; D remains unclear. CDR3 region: CASSRDGDYGYTF. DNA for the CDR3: TGTGCCAGCAGCCGTGACGGTGACTATGGCTACACCTTC.